This TCR beta chain was identified during a study of cytomegalovirus exposure and HLA in healthy donors. Measured with immunoSEQ multiplex PCR; TCRdb has only the in-frame clones, and not every one. The sample shows over 150,000 clones, 75% to 90% of them seen only once. This clone was observed a single time. The CDR3 is made up of 13 amino acids. Trimming took 2 bases from V and 6 from J; bases not matched to a gene: 3. Germline lookup yields CDR1 LGHNA and CDR2 YSLEER. The origin of this receptor is a woman aged 18-30 years in good health and CMV-seronegative. Sequenced: PBMCs. J is TRBJ2-7 and V is TRBV4-3; 8 bases align to TRBD1. CDR3 nucleotide sequence: TGCGCCAGCAGCCAACGTACAGGGGGCGAGCAGTACTTC. Its protein product is CASSQRTGGEQYF.